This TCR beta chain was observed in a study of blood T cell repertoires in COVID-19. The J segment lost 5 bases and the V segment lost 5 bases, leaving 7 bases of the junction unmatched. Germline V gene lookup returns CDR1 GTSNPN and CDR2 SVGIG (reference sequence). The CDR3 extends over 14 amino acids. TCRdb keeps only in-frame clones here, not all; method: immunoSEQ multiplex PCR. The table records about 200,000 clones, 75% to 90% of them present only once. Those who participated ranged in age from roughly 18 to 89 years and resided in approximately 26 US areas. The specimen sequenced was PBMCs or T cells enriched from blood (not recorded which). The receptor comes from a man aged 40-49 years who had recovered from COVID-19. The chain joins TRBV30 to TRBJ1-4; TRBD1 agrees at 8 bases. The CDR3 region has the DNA TGTGCCTGGGGTGGACAGGGAAAAAATGAAAAACTGTTTTTT. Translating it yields CAWGGQGKNEKLFF.